These 21 T cell receptor beta chains originate from one sample sequenced in a study of cytomegalovirus exposure and HLA in healthy donors. The PCR contained 60 Vbeta and 13 Jbeta primers. Only in-frame clones appear in the TCRdb table, and some are missing; sequencing was by immunoSEQ multiplex PCR. The sample includes roughly 160,000 clones, 80% of them seen just once. Sequencing was done on a sample of PBMCs. These receptors originate from a man aged 25-45 years in good health and CMV-seronegative.

On this clone: At one end, the junction sequence differs from germline, possibly due to a read error. The chain links TRBV5-8 to TRBJ2-1, with TRBD1 identical over 10 bases. From germline, CDR1 is SGHTS and CDR2 YDEGEE. The CDR3 covers 15 residues. The CDR3 DNA reads as TGTGCCAGCACCTTGGACAGGGGGTCCGCCAATGAGCAGTTCTTC. Protein: CASTLDRGSANEQFF.

This clone appeared once. V is TRBV11-2 and J is TRBJ2-7, with unresolved D. The CDR3 consists of 13 residues. V gave up 5 bases and J gave up 0 bases, with 8 bases separating them. Germline assignment: CDR1 SGHAT and CDR2 FQNNGV. For the CDR3, the DNA is TGTGCCAGCAGCCCAAGCTTCTCCTACGAGCAGTACTTC. Its protein is CASSPSFSYEQYF.

The CDR3 region is CASSSLQLPNEQYF. In nucleotides, the CDR3 is TGTGCCAGTAGTTCTTTACAGCTTCCTAACGAGCAGTACTTC. The chain is built from TRBV19 and TRBJ2-7; D uncertain. Trimming cost V 5 bases and J 5 bases, with 16 bases left between them. Germline CDR1 LNHDA, CDR2 SQIVND (reference sequence). The CDR3 is made up of 14 amino acids.

The CDR3 DNA reads as TGTGCCAGCAGCTTGGACAGGGGGCCGGTCGGAGCTGAAGCTTTCTTT. Protein: CASSLDRGPVGAEAFF. The V call is TRBV5-4, the J call TRBJ1-1, with 9 bases identical to TRBD1. The V and J ends lost 0 bases and 6 bases, in that order; junction bases with no gene match: 9. Looked up from germline, CDR1 is SGHNT and CDR2 is YYREEE (reference sequence). CDR3 size: 16 residues.

V and J are TRBV30 and TRBJ1-5; weak D call: TRBD1 (5 bases). CDR3 length: 13 amino acids. Trimming took off 4 bases at V and 6 bases at J, with 13 bases between the two ends. Germline V gene data show CDR1 as GTSNPN and CDR2 as SVGIG (reference sequence). This chain's CDR3 is CAWNQGGGQPQHF. CDR3 DNA: TGTGCCTGGAACCAGGGTGGCGGTCAGCCCCAGCATTTT. Together with reference TRBV30 and TRBJ1-5, the CDR3 gives the full variable domain: SQTIHQWPATLVQPVGSPLSLECTVEGTSNPNLYWYRQAAGRGLQLLFYSVGIGQISSEVPQNLSASRPQDRQFILSSKKLLLSDSGFYLCAWNQGGGQPQHFGDGTRLSIL.

The V gene is TRBV7-2, the J gene TRBJ1-1; D might be TRBD1 (6 bases). Germline CDR1 and CDR2: SGHTA and FQGNSA. V lost 0 bases and J 9 bases, leaving 17 bases between the germline ends. This CDR3 spans 15 amino acids. Here the CDR3 DNA reads TGTGCCAGCAGCTTAGCGGGGGATGTAGGGGGAAAAGCTTTCTTT. Protein: CASSLAGDVGGKAFF.

Points on this clone: The junction differs from germline at one of its ends, possibly a read error. The rearrangement uses TRBV7-9 and TRBJ1-2, with D tentatively TRBD1 (6 bases). CDR1 SEHNR and CDR2 FQNEAQ come from the germline V gene (reference sequence). The CDR3 runs 16 residues. The CDR3 DNA reads TGTTCCAGCAGCTTACGTAGGGGGTCCACTAACTATGGCTACACCTTC. Protein product: CSSSLRRGSTNYGYTF. Looking up the rest from reference TRBV7-9 and TRBJ1-2 gives the full variable domain: DTGVSQNPRHKITKRGQNVTFRCDPISEHNRLYWYRQTLGQGPEFLTYFQNEAQLEKSRLLSDRFSAERPKGSFSTLEIQRTEQGDSAMYLCSSSLRRGSTNYGYTFGSGTRLTVV.

The rearrangement joins TRBV30 to TRBJ1-1, with 7 bases fitting TRBD1. Germline CDR1 is GTSNPN and CDR2 is SVGIG (reference sequence). The V gene end was trimmed by 5 bases and the J gene end by 7 bases; junction bases not matched to a gene: 7. The CDR3 is 12 amino acids. CDR3 residues: CAWVGTVGEAFF. The CDR3 bases are TGTGCCTGGGTCGGGACAGTCGGTGAAGCTTTCTTT.

The rearrangement uses TRBV5-6 and TRBJ2-7; D may be TRBD1 (7 bases). Deletions cut 2 bases from V and 5 bases from J, with 23 bases between. Germline values: CDR1 SGHDT, CDR2 YYEEEE. This CDR3 is 17 amino acids long. This CDR3 is CASSFRLQGGDRNEQYF. CDR3 DNA: TGTGCCAGCAGCTTCCGCCTCCAGGGGGGAGACAGGAACGAGCAGTACTTC.

The V and J genes are TRBV27 and TRBJ2-4; D is uncertain. The CDR3 covers 12 residues. Trimming left V 8 bases short and J 3 bases short, with 8 bases between. Germline lookup yields CDR1 MNHEY and CDR2 SMNVEV (reference sequence). The CDR3 DNA reads TGTGCCAGCGGCCATGACAAAAACATTCAGTACTTC. Residues: CASGHDKNIQYF.

The J gene is TRBJ1-2, the V gene TRBV19, with 7 bases matching TRBD1. From germline, CDR1 is LNHDA and CDR2 SQIVND (reference sequence). The CDR3 extends over 15 amino acids. The ends lost 7 bases at V and 4 bases at J; junction bases unmatched: 12. The CDR3, as DNA: TGTGCCAGTACCATATCGGGACAGAGATTCTATGGCTACACCTTC. Protein: CASTISGQRFYGYTF.

V gene TRBV5-8 combines with J gene TRBJ1-1; a possible D gene is TRBD1 (5 bases). This CDR3 comprises 14 residues. V was pared by 2 bases and J by 0 bases, with 8 bases between. The germline CDR1 and CDR2 sequences are SGHTS and YDEGEE. The CDR3: CASSFGGMNTEAFF. CDR3 nucleotides: TGTGCCAGCAGCTTCGGGGGAATGAACACTGAAGCTTTCTTT.

The CDR3 sequence is CASSSTHSNYEQYF. CDR3 sequence (DNA): TGTGCCAGCAGCTCGACACATTCTAACTACGAGCAGTACTTC. The chain links TRBV5-6 to TRBJ2-7; D gene unclear. The length of the CDR3 is 14 residues. Trimming took off 3 bases at V and 3 bases at J, with 13 bases between the two ends. Germline values: CDR1 SGHDT, CDR2 YYEEEE. The complete variable domain, with remaining parts taken from reference TRBV5-6 and TRBJ2-7, reads DAGVTQSPTHLIKTRGQQVTLRCSPKSGHDTVSWYQQALGQGPQFIFQYYEEEERQRGNFPDRFSGHQFPNYSSELNVNALLLGDSALYLCASSSTHSNYEQYFGPGTRLTVT.

The gene calls are TRBV25-1 and TRBJ1-6; TRBD1 might be the D (5 bases). V was pared by 5 bases and J by 10 bases, with 27 bases between. Germline V gene lookup returns CDR1 MGHDK and CDR2 SYGVNS. The CDR3 length is 18 residues. The CDR3 spells CASSRGGERPGVRSPLHF. In nucleotides, the CDR3 is TGTGCCAGCAGTCGGGGGGGGGAACGGCCGGGTGTTCGGTCACCCCTCCACTTT. Supplemented by reference TRBV25-1 and TRBJ1-6, the full variable domain reads EADIYQTPRYLVIGTGKKITLECSQTMGHDKMYWYQQDPGMELHLIHYSYGVNSTEKGDLSSESTVSRIRTEHFPLTLESARPSHTSQYLCASSRGGERPGVRSPLHFGNGTRLTVT.

The gene calls are TRBV11-2 and TRBJ1-2, with 7 bases matching TRBD1. The germline gives CDR1 SGHAT, CDR2 FQNNGV. The CDR3 totals 15 residues. Trimming cost V 1 base and J 5 bases; bases outside gene matches: 7. DNA for the CDR3: TGTGCCAGCAGCTTAGCTCCCGGGACAGCTTATGGCTACACCTTC. This gives the protein CASSLAPGTAYGYTF.

J is TRBJ2-4 and V is TRBV27; 9 bases fit TRBD2. The germline CDR1 and CDR2 sequences are MNHEY and SMNVEV (reference sequence). This CDR3 is built from 17 residues. V lost 2 bases, J lost 2 bases, and 7 bases stayed unmatched. The CDR3 reads CASSLGGGRGSKNIQYF. The CDR3 region has the DNA TGTGCCAGCAGTTTAGGAGGCGGGAGGGGGTCCAAAAACATTCAGTACTTC.

The chain is built from TRBV7-9 and TRBJ2-7; tentatively, D is TRBD2 (6 bases). Trimming cost V 6 bases and J 2 bases, with 14 bases left between them. The CDR3 spans 14 residues. Germline values: CDR1 SEHNR, CDR2 FQNEAQ (reference sequence). The CDR3 nucleotides read TGTGCCAGCAGGGGGGGTTCGGTTGCCTACGAGCAGTACTTC. Protein: CASRGGSVAYEQYF.

This clone was observed a single time. V gene TRBV19 combines with J gene TRBJ2-3; 7 nucleotides agree with TRBD1. The germline V gene has CDR1 LNHDA and CDR2 SQIVND (reference sequence). J gave up 2 bases and V 2 bases, and 1 base lay outside the gene matches. The CDR3 covers 14 residues. As DNA, the CDR3 is TGTGCCAGTAGTATAAGGGGGCACACAGATACGCAGTATTTT. Translated, it gives CASSIRGHTDTQYF.

The chain recombines TRBV30 with TRBJ1-2; D perhaps matches TRBD1 (6 bases). V was pared by 8 bases and J by 8 bases, with 15 bases between. CDR1 and CDR2 from the germline V gene are GTSNPN and SVGIG (reference sequence). This CDR3 is 11 amino acids long. The CDR3 DNA reads as TGTGCCGGTCCTGGACAGTACGGCTACACCTTC. Translating it yields CAGPGQYGYTF.

In its sample, this clone was seen once. The chain uses TRBV27 and TRBJ1-6; D gene uncertain. Per germline, CDR1 MNHEY and CDR2 SMNVEV (reference sequence). CDR3 length: 16 amino acids. Trimming shortened V by 2 bases and J by 0 bases, and 8 bases separated the two germline ends. The CDR3 here is CASSLGFSSYNSPLHF. The CDR3 DNA sequence: TGTGCCAGCAGTTTAGGTTTTAGCTCCTATAATTCACCCCTCCACTTT.

The chain is built from TRBV27 and TRBJ2-1, with D perhaps TRBD2 (6 bases). In germline, CDR1 is MNHEY, CDR2 SMNVEV (reference sequence). Trimming removed 1 base from V and 7 bases from J, with 11 bases in between. This CDR3 comprises 14 residues. CDR3 nucleotides: TGTGCCAGCAGTTTATTCCACGGAGGGAATGAGCAGTTCTTC. It is translated as CASSLFHGGNEQFF.